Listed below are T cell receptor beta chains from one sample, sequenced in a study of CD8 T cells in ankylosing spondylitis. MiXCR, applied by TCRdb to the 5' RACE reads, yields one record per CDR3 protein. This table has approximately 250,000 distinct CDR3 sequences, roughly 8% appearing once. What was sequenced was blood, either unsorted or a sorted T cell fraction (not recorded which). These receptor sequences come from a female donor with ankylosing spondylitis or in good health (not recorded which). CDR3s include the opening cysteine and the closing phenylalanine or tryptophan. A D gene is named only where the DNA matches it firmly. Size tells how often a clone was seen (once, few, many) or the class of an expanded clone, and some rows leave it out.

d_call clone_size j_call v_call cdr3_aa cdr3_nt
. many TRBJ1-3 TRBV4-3 CASSQDSGRGNTIYF TGCGCCAGCAGCCAAGATAGCGGGAGGGGAAACACCATATATTTT
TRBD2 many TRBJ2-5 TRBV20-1 CSAPSGPQTQYF TGCAGTGCTCCTAGCGGGCCCCAGACCCAGTACTTC
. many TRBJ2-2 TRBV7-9 CASSPQGGGELFF TGTGCCAGCAGCCCCCAGGGTGGCGGGGAGCTGTTTTTT
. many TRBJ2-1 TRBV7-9 CASSLGVGTPRDNEQFF TGTGCCAGCAGCTTAGGAGTCGGGACCCCTAGGGACAATGAGCAGTTCTTC
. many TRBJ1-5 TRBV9 CASSVNSDQPQHF TGTGCCAGCAGCGTAAACAGCGATCAGCCCCAGCATTTT
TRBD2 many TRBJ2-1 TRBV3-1 CASKRDPSGYNEQFF TGTGCCAGCAAGAGGGACCCTAGCGGTTACAATGAGCAGTTCTTC
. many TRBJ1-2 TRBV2 CASNRDPKANYGYTF TGTGCCAGCAACCGGGACCCGAAAGCTAACTATGGCTACACCTTC
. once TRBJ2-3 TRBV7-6 CASSRGNTDTQYF TGTGCTAGCAGCCGGGGGAACACAGATACGCAGTATTTT
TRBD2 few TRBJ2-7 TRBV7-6 CASSSTSGRSYEQYF TGTGCCAGCAGCTCGACTAGCGGGAGGTCGTACGAGCAGTACTTC
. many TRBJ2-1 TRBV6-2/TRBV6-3 CASSQTASSEQFF TGTGCCAGCAGTCAGACCGCTAGCAGTGAGCAGTTCTTC
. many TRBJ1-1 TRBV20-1 CRGSPLYTEAFF TGCAGGGGCAGCCCCTTGTACACTGAAGCTTTCTTT
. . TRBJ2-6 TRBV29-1 CSVSPGATGANVLTF TGCAGCGTGAGCCCGGGGGCTACTGGGGCCAACGTCCTGACTTTC
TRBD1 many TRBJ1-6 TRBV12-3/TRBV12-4 CASTQDRGLANSPLHF TGTGCCAGCACCCAGGACAGGGGGTTAGCTAATTCACCCCTCCACTTT